The 8 T cell receptor beta chains below all came from one sample that was sequenced in a study of CD8+CD57+ T cells in acquired aplastic anemia. Only patients with CD8+CD57+ cell expansion on flow cytometry were chosen for sequencing. For CDR3 and TCR beta VDJ profiling, genomic DNA was the template used. TCRdb itself ran the reads through MiXCR, one entry per CDR3 protein. The sample has approximately 180,000 distinct CDR3 sequences, around half seen once. The sample comprised sorted CD4+, CD8+, or CD8+CD57+ T cells (not recorded which) from PBMCs. The receptors originated from a human donor with aplastic anemia.

This clonotype was counted only a few times. The chain links TRBV5-8 to TRBJ2-5; possibly TRBD1 or TRBD2 for D (5 bases each). Germline CDR1 SGHTS, CDR2 YDEGEE. The CDR3 has 13 amino acids. Trimming cost V 0 bases and J 13 bases, with 16 bases left between them. The CDR3 loop is CASSLGRTWGPYF. The CDR3 nucleotides read TGTGCCAGCAGCTTGGGGAGGACTTGGGGCCCGTACTTC.

This chain uses TRBV5-1 with TRBJ2-5; D perhaps matches TRBD1 (6 bases). Between the trimmed V and J ends, which lost 0 bases and 3 bases, there was a span of 15 bases. The V gene's germline CDR1 is SGHRS and CDR2 YFSETQ. This CDR3 is built from 16 residues. The CDR3 DNA follows: TGCGCCAGCAGCTTGGAAGGGGACACGGGAAAAGAGACCCAGTACTTC. It encodes CASSLEGDTGKETQYF. Using reference TRBV5-1 and TRBJ2-5 for the parts outside the CDR3, the full variable domain is KAGVTQTPRYLIKTRGQQVTLSCSPISGHRSVSWYQQTPGQGLQFLFEYFSETQRNKGNFPGRFSGRQFSNSRSEMNVSTLELGDSALYLCASSLEGDTGKETQYFGPGTRLLVL.

At least ten counts were recorded for this clonotype. The chain employs TRBV24-1 and TRBJ1-5; 9 positions agree with TRBD1. After removal of 4 bases from V and 6 bases from J, the junction contained 6 bases not matched to a gene. CDR3 length: 15 residues. Germline CDR1 is KGHDR and CDR2 is SFDVKD. The DNA for the CDR3 is TGTGCCACCAGTGACGGACAGGGGAGTGCTCAGCCCCAGCATTTT. Protein product: CATSDGQGSAQPQHF.

About this clonotype: The conserved phenylalanine or tryptophan normally closing the CDR3 is absent here, so this likely arose from a read error. This chain joins TRBV3-1 and TRBJ2-1; 7 bases agree with TRBD2. Losses at the gene ends were 2 bases for V and 0 bases for J; bases not matched to a gene: 4. The germline V gene has CDR1 LGHDT and CDR2 YNNKEL (reference sequence). The CDR3 totals 16 residues. The CDR3 sequence is CASSQPTSDSYNEQFL. In nucleotides, the CDR3 is TGTGCCAGCAGCCAACCTACTAGCGACTCCTACAATGAGCAGTTCCTC.

The V gene is TRBV4-3, the J gene TRBJ1-1; TRBD1 might be the D (6 bases). V lost 0 bases to trimming and J lost 2 bases, with 16 bases between them. Germline-derived CDR1 and CDR2 are LGHNA and YSLEER. CDR3 size: 17 residues. Here the CDR3 reads CASSQDVRGGFNTEAFF. The CDR3 nucleotides are TGCGCCAGCAGCCAAGATGTCAGGGGAGGCTTTAACACTGAAGCTTTCTTT.

This clonotype was counted ten times or more. The V call is TRBV7-8, the J call TRBJ2-1; 8 bases fit TRBD1. The CDR3 sequence is 13 residues long. Germline CDR1 is SGHVS and CDR2 is FQNEAQ. Germline trimming cut 5 bases from V and 6 bases from J; bases unmatched to any gene: 3. CDR3 residues: CASSKTGVNEQFF. CDR3 DNA sequence: TGTGCCAGCAGCAAGACAGGGGTCAATGAGCAGTTCTTC.

The CDR3 here is CASTPSLRGSSYNSPLHF. The CDR3 DNA is TGTGCCAGTACGCCAAGCCTACGGGGGAGCTCCTATAATTCACCCCTCCACTTT. This chain links TRBV19 with TRBJ1-6, with D perhaps TRBD1 (5 bases). The germline gives CDR1 LNHDA, CDR2 SQIVND (reference sequence). Between the trimmed V and J ends, which lost 7 bases and 0 bases, there was a span of 19 bases. The CDR3 is 18 amino acids.

This clonotype was seen many times. This chain uses TRBV5-6 with TRBJ1-5; D unclear. The germline CDR1 and CDR2 sequences are SGHDT and YYEEEE. Trimming cost V 4 bases and J 3 bases, with 5 bases left between them. The CDR3 runs to 12 residues. The CDR3 reads CASSTFNQPQHF. The CDR3 region has the DNA TGTGCCAGCAGCACCTTCAATCAGCCCCAGCATTTT.